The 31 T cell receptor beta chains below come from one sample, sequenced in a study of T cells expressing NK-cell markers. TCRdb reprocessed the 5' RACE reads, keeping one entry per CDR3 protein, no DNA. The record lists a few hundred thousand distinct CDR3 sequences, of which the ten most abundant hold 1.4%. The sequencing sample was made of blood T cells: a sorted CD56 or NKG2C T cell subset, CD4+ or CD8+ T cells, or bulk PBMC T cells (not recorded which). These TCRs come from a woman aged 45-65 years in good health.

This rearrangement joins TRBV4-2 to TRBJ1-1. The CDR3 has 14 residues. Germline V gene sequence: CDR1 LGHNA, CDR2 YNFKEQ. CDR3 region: CASSLTGRATEAFF.

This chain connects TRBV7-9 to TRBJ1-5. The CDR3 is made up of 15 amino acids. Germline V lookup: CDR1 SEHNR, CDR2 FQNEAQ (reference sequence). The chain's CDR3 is CASSLGAAGNQPQHF.

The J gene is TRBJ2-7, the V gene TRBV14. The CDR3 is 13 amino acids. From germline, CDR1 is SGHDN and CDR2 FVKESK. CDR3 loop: CASSQDLLSEQYF.

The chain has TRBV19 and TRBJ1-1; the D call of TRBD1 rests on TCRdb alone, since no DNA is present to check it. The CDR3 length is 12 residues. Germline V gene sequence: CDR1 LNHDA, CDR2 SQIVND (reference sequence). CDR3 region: CASSPGQHEAFF.

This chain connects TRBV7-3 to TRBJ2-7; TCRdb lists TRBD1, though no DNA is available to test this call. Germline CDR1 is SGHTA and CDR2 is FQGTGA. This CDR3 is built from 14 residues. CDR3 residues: CASSGDRGAYEQYF.

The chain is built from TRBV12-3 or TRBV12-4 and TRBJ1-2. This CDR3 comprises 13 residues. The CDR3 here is CASSFRTNYGYTF.

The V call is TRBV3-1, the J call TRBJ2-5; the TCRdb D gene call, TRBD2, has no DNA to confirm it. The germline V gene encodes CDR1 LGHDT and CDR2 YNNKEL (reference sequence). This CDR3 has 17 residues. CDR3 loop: CASRQDGTSGRRETQYF.

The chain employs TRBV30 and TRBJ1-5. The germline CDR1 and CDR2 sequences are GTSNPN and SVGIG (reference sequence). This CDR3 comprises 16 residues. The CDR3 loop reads CAWSAFGGGHNQPQHF.

CDR3 sequence: CASSTVSMAYEQYF. This chain joins TRBV7-8 and TRBJ2-7. Germline-derived CDR1 and CDR2 are SGHVS and FQNEAQ. The CDR3 runs to 14 residues.

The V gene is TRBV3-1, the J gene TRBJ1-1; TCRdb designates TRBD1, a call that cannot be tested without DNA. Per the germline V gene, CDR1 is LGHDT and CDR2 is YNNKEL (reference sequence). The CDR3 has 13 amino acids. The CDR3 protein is CASSQEGRGEAFF.

CDR3 amino acids: CASSQTRALYNEQFF. V gene TRBV6-1 combines with J gene TRBJ2-1. The germline V gene encodes CDR1 MNHNS and CDR2 SASEGT. CDR3 length: 15 amino acids.

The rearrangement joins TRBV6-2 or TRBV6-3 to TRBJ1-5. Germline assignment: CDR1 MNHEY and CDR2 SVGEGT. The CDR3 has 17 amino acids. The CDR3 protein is CASSYQGQGVSNQPQHF.

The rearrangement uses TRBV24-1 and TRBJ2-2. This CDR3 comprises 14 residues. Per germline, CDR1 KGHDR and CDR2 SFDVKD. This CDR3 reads CATAKDGITGELFF.

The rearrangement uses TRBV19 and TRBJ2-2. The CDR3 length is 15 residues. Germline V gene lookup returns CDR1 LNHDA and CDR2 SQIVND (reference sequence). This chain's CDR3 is CASSIQQINTGELFF. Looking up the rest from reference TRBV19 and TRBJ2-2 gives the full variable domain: DGGITQSPKYLFRKEGQNVTLSCEQNLNHDAMYWYRQDPGQGLRLIYYSQIVNDFQKGDIAEGYSVSREKKESFPLTVTSAQKNPTAFYLCASSIQQINTGELFFGEGSRLTVL.

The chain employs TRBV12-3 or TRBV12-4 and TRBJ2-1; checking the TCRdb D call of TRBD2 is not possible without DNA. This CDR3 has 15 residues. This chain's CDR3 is CASSLVLAGGHEQFF.

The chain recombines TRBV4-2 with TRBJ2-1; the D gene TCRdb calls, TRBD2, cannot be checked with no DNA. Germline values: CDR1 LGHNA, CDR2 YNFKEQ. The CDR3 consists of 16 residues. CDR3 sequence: CASSQGSGRSGNEQFF.

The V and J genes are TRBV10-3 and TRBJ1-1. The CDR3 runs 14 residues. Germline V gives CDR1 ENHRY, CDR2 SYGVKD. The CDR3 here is CAISEPAMNTEAFF.

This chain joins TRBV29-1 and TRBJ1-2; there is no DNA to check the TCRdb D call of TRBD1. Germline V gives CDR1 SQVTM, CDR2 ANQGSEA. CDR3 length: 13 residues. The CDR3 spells CSVGRTGGYGYTF. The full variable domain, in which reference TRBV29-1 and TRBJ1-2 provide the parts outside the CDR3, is SAVISQKPSRDICQRGTSLTIQCQVDSQVTMMFWYRQQPGQSLTLIATANQGSEATYESGFVIDKFPISRPNLTFSTLTVSNMSPEDSSIYLCSVGRTGGYGYTFGSGTRLTVV.

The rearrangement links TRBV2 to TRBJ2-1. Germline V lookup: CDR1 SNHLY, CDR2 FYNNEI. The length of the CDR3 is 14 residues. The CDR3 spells CASSVRDLYNEQFF.

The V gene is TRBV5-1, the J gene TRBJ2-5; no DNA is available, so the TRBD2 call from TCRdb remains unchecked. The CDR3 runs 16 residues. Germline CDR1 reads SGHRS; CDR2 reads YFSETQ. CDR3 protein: CASSPNLSGSSETQYF.

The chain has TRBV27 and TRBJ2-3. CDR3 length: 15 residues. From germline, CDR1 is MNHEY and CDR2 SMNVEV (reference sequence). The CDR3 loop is CASSFFGYGTDTQYF.

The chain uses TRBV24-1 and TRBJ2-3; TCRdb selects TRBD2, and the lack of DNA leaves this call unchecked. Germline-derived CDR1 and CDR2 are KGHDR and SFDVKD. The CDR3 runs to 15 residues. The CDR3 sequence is CATSDLASDTDTQYF.

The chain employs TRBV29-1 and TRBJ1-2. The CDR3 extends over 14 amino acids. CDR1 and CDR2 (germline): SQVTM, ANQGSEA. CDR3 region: CSVEGLTANYGYTF.

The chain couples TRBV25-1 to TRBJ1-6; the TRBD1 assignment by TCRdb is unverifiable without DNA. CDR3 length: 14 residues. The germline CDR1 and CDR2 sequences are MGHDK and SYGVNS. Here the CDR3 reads CASSDDRDWSPLHF.

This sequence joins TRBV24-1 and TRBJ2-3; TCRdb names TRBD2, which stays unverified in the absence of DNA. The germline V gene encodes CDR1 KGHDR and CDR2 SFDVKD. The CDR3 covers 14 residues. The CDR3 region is CATSLAGVPDTQYF.

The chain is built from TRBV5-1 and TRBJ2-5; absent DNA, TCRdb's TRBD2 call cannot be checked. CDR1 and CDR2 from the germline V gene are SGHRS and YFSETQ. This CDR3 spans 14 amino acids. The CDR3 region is CASSLKAGIETQYF.

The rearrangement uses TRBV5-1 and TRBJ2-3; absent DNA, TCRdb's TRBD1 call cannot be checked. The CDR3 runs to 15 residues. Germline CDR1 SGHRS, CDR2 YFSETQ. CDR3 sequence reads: CASSSKRDGTDTQYF.

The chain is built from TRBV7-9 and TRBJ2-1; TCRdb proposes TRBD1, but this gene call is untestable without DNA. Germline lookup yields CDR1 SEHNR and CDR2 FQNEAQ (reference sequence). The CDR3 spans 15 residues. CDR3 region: CASSRGDSSYNEQFF.

CDR3 protein: CASSLTGSMNTEAFF. J is TRBJ1-1 and V is TRBV7-9; TCRdb names TRBD1, which stays unverified in the absence of DNA. Per the germline V gene, CDR1 is SEHNR and CDR2 is FQNEAQ (reference sequence). This CDR3 region has 15 residues. Based on the CDR3 plus reference TRBV7-9 and TRBJ1-1, the full variable domain is DTGVSQNPRHKITKRGQNVTFRCDPISEHNRLYWYRQTLGQGPEFLTYFQNEAQLEKSRLLSDRFSAERPKGSFSTLEIQRTEQGDSAMYLCASSLTGSMNTEAFFGQGTRLTVV.

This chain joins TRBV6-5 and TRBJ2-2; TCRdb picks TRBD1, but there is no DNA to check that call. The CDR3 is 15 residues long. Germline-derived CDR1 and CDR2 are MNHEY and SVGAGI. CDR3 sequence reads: CASSPSDGTRGELFF.

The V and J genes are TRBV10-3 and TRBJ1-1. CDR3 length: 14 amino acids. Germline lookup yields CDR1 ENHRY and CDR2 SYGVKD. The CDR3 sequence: CAISEGQDDTEAFF.